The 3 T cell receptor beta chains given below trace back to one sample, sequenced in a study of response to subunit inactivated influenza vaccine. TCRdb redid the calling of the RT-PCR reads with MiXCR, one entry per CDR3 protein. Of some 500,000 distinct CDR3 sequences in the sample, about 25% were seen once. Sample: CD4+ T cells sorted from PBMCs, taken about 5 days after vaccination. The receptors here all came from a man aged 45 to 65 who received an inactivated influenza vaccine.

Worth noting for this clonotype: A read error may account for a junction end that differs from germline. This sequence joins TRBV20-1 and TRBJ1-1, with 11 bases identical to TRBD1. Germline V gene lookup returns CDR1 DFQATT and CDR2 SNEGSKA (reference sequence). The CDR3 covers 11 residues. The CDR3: CSAYSGQGALF. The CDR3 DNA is TGCAGTGCTTACTCCGGACAGGGGGCTCTCTTT.

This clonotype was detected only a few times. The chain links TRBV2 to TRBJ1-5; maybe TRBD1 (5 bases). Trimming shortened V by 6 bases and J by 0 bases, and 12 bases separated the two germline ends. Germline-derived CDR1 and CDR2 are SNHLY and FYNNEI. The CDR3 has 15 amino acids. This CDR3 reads CASRRTGTSNQPQHF. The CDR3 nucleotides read TGTGCCAGCAGGAGAACAGGTACTAGCAATCAGCCCCAGCATTTT.

CDR3 residues: CAIPGQGGGYTF. Here the CDR3 DNA reads TGTGCCATCCCGGGACAGGGAGGTGGCTACACCTTC. The gene calls are TRBV28 and TRBJ1-2, with 9 bases fitting TRBD1. V shed 10 bases and J 7 bases; nucleotides not matched to a gene: 7. The CDR3 length is 12 residues. Per germline, CDR1 MDHEN and CDR2 SYDVKM.